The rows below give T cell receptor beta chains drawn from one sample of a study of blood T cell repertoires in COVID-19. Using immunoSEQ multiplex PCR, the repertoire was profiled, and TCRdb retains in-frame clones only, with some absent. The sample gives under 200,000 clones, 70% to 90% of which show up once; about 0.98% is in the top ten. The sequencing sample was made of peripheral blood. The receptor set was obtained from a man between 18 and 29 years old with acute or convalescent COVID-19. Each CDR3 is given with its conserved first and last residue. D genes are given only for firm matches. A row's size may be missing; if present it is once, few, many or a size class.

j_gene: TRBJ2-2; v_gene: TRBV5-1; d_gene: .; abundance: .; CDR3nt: TGCGCCAGCAGCTTGGCAGTCAACCTGAACACCGGGGAGCTGTTTTTT; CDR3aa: CASSLAVNLNTGELFF
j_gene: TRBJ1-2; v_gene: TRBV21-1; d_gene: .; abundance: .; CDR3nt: TGTGCCAGCAGCAAAACAAAGACTAACTATGGCTACACCTTC; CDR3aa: CASSKTKTNYGYTF
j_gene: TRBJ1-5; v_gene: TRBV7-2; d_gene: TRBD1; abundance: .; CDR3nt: TGTGCCAGCAGCCTCGGACAGGGCCCCAATCAGCCCCAGCATTTT; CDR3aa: CASSLGQGPNQPQHF
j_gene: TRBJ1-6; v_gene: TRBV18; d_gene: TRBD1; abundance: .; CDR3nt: TGTGCCAGCTCAAGGGACAGGGGGAGCGATAATTCACCCCTCCACTTT; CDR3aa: CASSRDRGSDNSPLHF
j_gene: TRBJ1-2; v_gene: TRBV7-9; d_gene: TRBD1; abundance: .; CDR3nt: TGTGCCAGCAGCCATGGGACAGGGTTTGGCTACACCTTC; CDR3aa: CASSHGTGFGYTF
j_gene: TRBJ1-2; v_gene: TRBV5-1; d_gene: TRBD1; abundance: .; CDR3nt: TGCGCCAGCAGCTTGGCCGGCGGGCAGGGGGCCCATGGCTACACCTTC; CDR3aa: CASSLAGGQGAHGYTF
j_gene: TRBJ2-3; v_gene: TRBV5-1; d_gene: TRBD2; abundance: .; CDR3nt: TGCGCCAGCAGCTTGGCCCCCGGGGGGGGCACAGATACGCAGTATTTT; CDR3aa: CASSLAPGGGTDTQYF
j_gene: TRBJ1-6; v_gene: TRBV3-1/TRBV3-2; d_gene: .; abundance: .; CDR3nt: TGTGCCAGCAGCCCCCGACAGCAATCACCCCTCCACTTT; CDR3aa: CASSPRQQSPLHF
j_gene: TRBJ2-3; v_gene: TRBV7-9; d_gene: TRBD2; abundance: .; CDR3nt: TGTGCCAGCAGCCCGACTATCTGGACTAGCAAACTCACAGATACGCAGTATTTT; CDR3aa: CASSPTIWTSKLTDTQYF
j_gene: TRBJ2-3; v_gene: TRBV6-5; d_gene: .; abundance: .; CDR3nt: TGTGCCAGTACCGGGGGAGGAGGAATCACAGATACGCAGTATTTT; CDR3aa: CASTGGGGITDTQYF
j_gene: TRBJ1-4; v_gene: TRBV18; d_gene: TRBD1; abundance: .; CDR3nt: TGTGCCAGCTCACCAGTTTCCGGGACAGGGGGAGCAACTAATGAAAAACTGTTTTTT; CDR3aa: CASSPVSGTGGATNEKLFF
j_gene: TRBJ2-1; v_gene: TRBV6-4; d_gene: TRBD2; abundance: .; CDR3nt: TGTGCCAGCAGTAGACTAGCGGGGGAATACAATGAGCAGTTCTTC; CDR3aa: CASSRLAGEYNEQFF
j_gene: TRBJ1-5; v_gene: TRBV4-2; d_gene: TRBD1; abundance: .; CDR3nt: TGTGCCAGCAGCCAAGTCGGGACAGGGGGCAATAGCAATCAGCCCCAGCATTTT; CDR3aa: CASSQVGTGGNSNQPQHF
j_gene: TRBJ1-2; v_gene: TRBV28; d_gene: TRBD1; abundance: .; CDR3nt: TGTGCCAGCAGAGAGGCCGCCAGGACAGGTGTCGGCGGCTACACCTTC; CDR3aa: CASREAARTGVGGYTF
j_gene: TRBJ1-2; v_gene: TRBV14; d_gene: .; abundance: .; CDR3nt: TGTGCCAGCAGCCAGCAGTTGGCTTATGGCTACACCTTC; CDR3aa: CASSQQLAYGYTF
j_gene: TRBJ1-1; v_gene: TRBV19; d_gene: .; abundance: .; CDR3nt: TGTGCCAGTAGCCGACAGAAGGACAAAGTTGCAGCTTTCTTT; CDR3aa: CASSRQKDKVAAFF
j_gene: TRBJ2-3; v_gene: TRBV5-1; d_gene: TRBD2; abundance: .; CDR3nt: TGCGCCAGCAGCACTAGCGGGGGGGCTTCAGATACGCAGTATTTT; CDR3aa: CASSTSGGASDTQYF
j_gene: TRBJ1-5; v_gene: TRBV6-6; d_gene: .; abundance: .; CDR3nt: TGTGCCAGCAGTCACGGCAGGGGCAATCAGCCCCAGCATTTT; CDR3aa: CASSHGRGNQPQHF
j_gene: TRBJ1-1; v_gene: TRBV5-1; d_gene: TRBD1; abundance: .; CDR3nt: TGCGCCAGCGCCCCCGGGGCCAACTCAGGGGGAACTGAAGCTTTCTTT; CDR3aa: CASAPGANSGGTEAFF
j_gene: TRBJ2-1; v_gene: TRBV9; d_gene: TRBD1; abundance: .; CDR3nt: TGTGCCAGCAGCCCTCCCGGGACAGGGTACACCAATGAGCAGTTCTTC; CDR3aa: CASSPPGTGYTNEQFF
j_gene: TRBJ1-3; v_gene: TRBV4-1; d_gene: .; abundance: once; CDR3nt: TGCGCCAGCAGCCAAGAGTTAAGAGCGGCGGCTGAAGGTGCGGGAAACACCATATATTTT; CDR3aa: CASSQELRAAAEGAGNTIYF
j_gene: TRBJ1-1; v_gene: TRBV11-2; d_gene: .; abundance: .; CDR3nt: TGTGCCAGCAGCTTAGGGGCAGACACTGAAGCTTTCTTT; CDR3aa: CASSLGADTEAFF
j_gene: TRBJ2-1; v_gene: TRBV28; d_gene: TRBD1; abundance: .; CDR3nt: TGTGCCAGGCTGGGACAGGACGAAGACAATGAGCAGTTCTTC; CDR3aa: CARLGQDEDNEQFF
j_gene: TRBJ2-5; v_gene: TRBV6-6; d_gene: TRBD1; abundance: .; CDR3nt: TGTGCCAGCAGTTACGGTGCAGGGGGCCGGGAGACCCAGTACTTC; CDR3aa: CASSYGAGGRETQYF
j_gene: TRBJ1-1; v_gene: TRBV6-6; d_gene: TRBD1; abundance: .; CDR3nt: TGTGCCAGCAGTTACCTTCCGACAGGGCGGGCTTTCTTT; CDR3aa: CASSYLPTGRAFF
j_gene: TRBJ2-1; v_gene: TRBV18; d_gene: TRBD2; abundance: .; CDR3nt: TGTGCCAGCTCACCACGACTAGCGGGGGATGGTGAGCAGTTCTTC; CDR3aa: CASSPRLAGDGEQFF
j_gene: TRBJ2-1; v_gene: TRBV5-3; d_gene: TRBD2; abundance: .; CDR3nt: TGTGCCAGAAGCTCGCGGCGGGGGGCCAGTCGTGAGCAGTTCTTC; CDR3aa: CARSSRRGASREQFF
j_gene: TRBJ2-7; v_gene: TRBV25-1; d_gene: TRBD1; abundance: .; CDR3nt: TGTGCCAGCAGTTCCTCAATCGGGACAGGGCCTCACGAGCAGTACTTC; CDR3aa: CASSSSIGTGPHEQYF
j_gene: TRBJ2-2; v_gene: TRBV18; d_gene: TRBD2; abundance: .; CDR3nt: TGTGCCAGCTCACCACTACTCCGGGGGGATCCGAACACCGGGGAGCTGTTTTTT; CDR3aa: CASSPLLRGDPNTGELFF
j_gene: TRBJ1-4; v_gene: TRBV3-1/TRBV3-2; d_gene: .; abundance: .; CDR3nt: TGTGCCAGCAGCCAAGATGCCGGGTCCACTAATGAAAAACTGTTTTTT; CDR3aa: CASSQDAGSTNEKLFF
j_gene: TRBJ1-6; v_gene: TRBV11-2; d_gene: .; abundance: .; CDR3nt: TGTGCCAGCAGCTTAGCGGGGGGTAAAGAATCACCCCTCCACTTT; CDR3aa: CASSLAGGKESPLHF
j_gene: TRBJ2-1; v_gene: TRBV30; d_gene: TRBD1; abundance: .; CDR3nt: TGTGCCTGGAGTGGATTACAGGGGCCTAGCTCCTACAATGAGCAGTTCTTC; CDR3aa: CAWSGLQGPSSYNEQFF
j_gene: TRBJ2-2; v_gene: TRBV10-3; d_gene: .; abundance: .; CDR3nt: TGTGCCACCCGGGGGGCCGACACCGGGGAGCTGTTTTTT; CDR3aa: CATRGADTGELFF
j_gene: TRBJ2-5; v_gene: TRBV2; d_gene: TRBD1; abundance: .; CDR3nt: TGTGCCAGCAGGGGACAGCAAGAGACCCAGTACTTC; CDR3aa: CASRGQQETQYF
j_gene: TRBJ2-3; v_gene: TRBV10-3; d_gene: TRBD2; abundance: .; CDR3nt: TGTGCCATCAGTGAGTCTAGCGGGGGGGCGAGAGATACGCAGTATTTT; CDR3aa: CAISESSGGARDTQYF
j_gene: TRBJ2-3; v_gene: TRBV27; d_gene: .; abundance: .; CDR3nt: TGTGCCAGCGCGGCGGGGGCTAGCACAGATACGCAGTATTTT; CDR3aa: CASAAGASTDTQYF